The next 5 T cell receptor beta chains were all read from a single sample in a study of cytomegalovirus exposure and HLA in healthy donors (dated by TCRdb to 2015 to 2018). Library creation used the immunoSEQ multiplex PCR assay. For the multiplex PCR, a mixture combining 60 forward primers for TCR Vbeta segments and 13 reverse primers for TCR Jbeta segments was used. TCRdb retrieved this table from immuneACCESS and kept in-frame rearrangements only. Not all clones are present; in checked studies, unresolved V genes account for under half, and no reason is known for the remainder. This sample gives under 200,000 clones in total; about 80% of them show up just once. The top ten constitute approximately 2.2% of the sample. Sequenced input: PBMCs. These receptors originate from a woman aged 30 to 39 in good health and CMV-seropositive.

The chain carries TRBV27 and TRBJ2-5; 9 nucleotides agree with TRBD2. V gave up 9 bases and J gave up 0 bases; unmatched junction bases: 14. Germline values: CDR1 MNHEY, CDR2 SMNVEV (reference sequence). The CDR3 runs to 17 residues. This CDR3 is CASSRDLAGAYQETQYF. CDR3 nucleotides: TGTGCCAGTTCGCGGGATTTAGCGGGGGCGTACCAAGAGACCCAGTACTTC.

This clone showed up just a few times. The chain carries TRBV4-3 and TRBJ1-5; TRBD1 matches at 8 bases. The V gene's germline CDR1 is LGHNA and CDR2 YSLEER. The CDR3 runs 15 residues. V was clipped by 4 bases and J by 1 base; unmatched bases: 3. The CDR3 sequence: CASSRDRRSNQPQHF. The CDR3 DNA reads TGCGCCAGCAGCCGGGACAGGCGAAGCAATCAGCCCCAGCATTTT.

This sequence joins TRBV23-1 and TRBJ2-5; TRBD1 matches at 10 bases. TRBV23-1 is flagged as an ORF with uncertain function. CDR3 length: 15 amino acids. The junction had 5 bases not matched to a gene; V was cut back by 4 bases and J by 3 bases. The CDR3 region is CASSRRDRGKETQYF. CDR3 nucleotides: TGCGCCAGCAGTCGACGGGACAGGGGAAAAGAGACCCAGTACTTC.

V and J are TRBV6-5 and TRBJ2-7, with D maybe TRBD1 (5 bases). Trimming cost V 6 bases and J 2 bases, with 17 bases left between them. The CDR3 is made up of 15 amino acids. In germline, CDR1 is MNHEY, CDR2 SVGAGI. The CDR3 nucleotides read TGTGCCAGCAGCCTCGACAGCCAAATTACCTACGAGCAGTACTTC. It encodes CASSLDSQITYEQYF.

The chain combines TRBV27 with TRBJ2-2; D unclear. Germline V gene sequence: CDR1 MNHEY, CDR2 SMNVEV (reference sequence). V dropped 2 bases and J dropped 6 bases, with 13 bases sitting between them. This CDR3 comprises 15 residues. DNA for the CDR3: TGTGCCAGCAGTTTAGTCGTGTCTACGGCCGGGGAGCTGTTTTTT. Translating gives CASSLVVSTAGELFF.